Following are 27 T cell receptor beta chains from one sample sequenced in a study of blood T cell repertoires in COVID-19. TCRdb keeps only in-frame clones here, not all; method: immunoSEQ multiplex PCR. This repertoire shows about 200,000 clones, roughly 88% found once; its top ten account for roughly an eighth. The sample comprised peripheral blood. The source is a human donor in a cohort sampled during active COVID-19.

This chain uses TRBV5-1 with TRBJ2-1, with a possible D match to TRBD2 (6 bases). V was clipped by 1 base and J by 8 bases, with 19 bases between them. The CDR3 consists of 16 residues. Per the germline V gene, CDR1 is SGHRS and CDR2 is YFSETQ. This CDR3 is CASSLTGLATRDEQFF. CDR3 nucleotide sequence: TGCGCCAGCAGCTTGACCGGGCTAGCGACGCGTGATGAGCAGTTCTTC.

This chain joins TRBV7-2 and TRBJ2-7; tentative D call: TRBD1 (5 bases). Germline V gene sequence: CDR1 SGHTA, CDR2 FQGNSA. The CDR3 covers 15 residues. V lost 5 bases and J 5 bases, leaving 19 bases between the germline ends. The CDR3 region has the DNA TGTGCCAGCAGCGCAGGAGATGGGGCTAGGGACGAGCAGTACTTC. It translates to CASSAGDGARDEQYF.

The rearrangement links TRBV5-1 to TRBJ1-2, with 7 bases lining up with TRBD1. V lost 0 bases, J lost 10 bases, and 15 bases stayed unmatched. CDR3 length: 16 residues. Germline lookup yields CDR1 SGHRS and CDR2 YFSETQ. The CDR3 DNA follows: TGCGCCAGCAGCTTGGCCTTCTACGGAACAGGGGATGCCTACACCTTC. Translated, it gives CASSLAFYGTGDAYTF.

For this clone: Germline and junction disagree at one end, which may indicate a read error. The chain is built from TRBV3-1 (or the pseudogene TRBV3-2) and TRBJ2-1; perhaps TRBD1 as D (6 bases). CDR1 LGHDT and CDR2 YNNKEL come from the germline V gene (reference sequence). The CDR3 contains 16 residues. In DNA, the CDR3 is TGTGCCAGCAGCAAAGACGGGCCAGGGGTTTACAATGAGCAGTTCTTC. Translation gives CASSKDGPGVYNEQFF.

The chain carries TRBV5-1 and TRBJ2-7; possible D gene TRBD1, 6 bases. Between the trimmed V and J ends, which lost 4 bases and 0 bases, there was a span of 14 bases. The germline V gene encodes CDR1 SGHRS and CDR2 YFSETQ. The CDR3 is made up of 15 amino acids. The CDR3 coding sequence is TGCGCCAGCAGCGGATTTACAGGGAGCTCCTACGAGCAGTACTTC. Protein sequence: CASSGFTGSSYEQYF.

The chain is built from TRBV5-6 and TRBJ2-3; D gene unclear. The CDR3 is made up of 12 amino acids. V was pared by 7 bases and J by 3 bases, with 9 bases between. Looked up from germline, CDR1 is SGHDT and CDR2 is YYEEEE. Written as DNA, the CDR3 is TGTGCCAGCGCTACCGTTACAGATACGCAGTATTTT. This codes for CASATVTDTQYF.

This chain uses TRBV6-6 with TRBJ1-3; a weak D match, TRBD1 (6 bases). Trimming took 6 bases from V and 2 from J, leaving 11 bases between them. The CDR3 extends over 14 amino acids. The V gene's germline CDR1 is MNHNY and CDR2 SVGAGI (reference sequence). CDR3 sequence: CASRFTGTGNTIYF. The CDR3 nucleotides read TGTGCCAGCAGATTTACAGGGACTGGAAACACCATATATTTT.

This clone was seen only once. The chain is built from TRBV2 and TRBJ2-2; TRBD1 is a possible D gene (6 bases). V lost 7 bases, J lost 6 bases, and 21 bases lay in between. In germline, CDR1 is SNHLY, CDR2 FYNNEI. CDR3 length equals 16 residues. CDR3 sequence: CASIILPQGGAGELFF. CDR3 sequence (DNA): TGTGCCAGCATTATCCTCCCACAGGGTGGGGCCGGGGAGCTGTTTTTT.

J is TRBJ2-5 and V is TRBV11-3; D unresolved. CDR3 size: 14 residues. V was cut by 5 bases and J by 4 bases, with 14 bases left in between. The V gene's germline CDR1 is SGHNT and CDR2 YENEEA. As DNA, the CDR3 is TGTGCCAGCAGCGTTACCGGTGGTGCAGAGACCCAGTACTTC. This gives the protein CASSVTGGAETQYF. The variable domain in full, with the rest retrieved from reference TRBV11-3 and TRBJ2-5, is EAGVVQSPRYKIIEKKQPVAFWCNPISGHNTLYWYLQNLGQGPELLIRYENEEAVDDSQLPKDRFSAERLKGVDSTLKIQPAELGDSAVYLCASSVTGGAETQYFGPGTRLLVL.

V usage is TRBV4-1 and J usage is TRBJ2-5; weak D call: TRBD2 (7 bases). Germline CDR1 reads MGHRA; CDR2 reads YSYEKL. Between the trimmed V and J ends, which lost 4 bases and 5 bases, there was a span of 20 bases. This CDR3 region has 16 residues. The CDR3 reads CASSPFPAGEGETQYF. The CDR3 DNA follows: TGCGCCAGCAGCCCCTTCCCCGCAGGGGAGGGGGAGACCCAGTACTTC.

This CDR3 reads CAWMDRSTDTQYF. The DNA of the CDR3 is TGTGCCTGGATGGACAGAAGCACAGATACGCAGTATTTT. The chain couples TRBV30 to TRBJ2-3, with D tentatively TRBD1 (6 bases). The V end was cut by 4 bases, the J end by 0 bases, with 8 bases between. CDR1 is GTSNPN and CDR2 is SVGIG in the germline V gene (reference sequence). This CDR3 region has 13 residues. The full variable domain, in which reference TRBV30 and TRBJ2-3 provide the parts outside the CDR3, is SQTIHQWPATLVQPVGSPLSLECTVEGTSNPNLYWYRQAAGRGLQLLFYSVGIGQISSEVPQNLSASRPQDRQFILSSKKLLLSDSGFYLCAWMDRSTDTQYFGPGTRLTVL.

The chain joins TRBV10-1 to TRBJ2-7; 11 bases line up with TRBD2. The J segment lost 4 bases and the V segment lost 1 base, leaving 6 bases of the junction unmatched. CDR1 and CDR2 from the germline V gene are WNHNN and SYGVQD (reference sequence). This CDR3 is 16 amino acids long. CDR3 sequence (DNA): TGCGCCAGCAGTGAGTTCACTAGCGGGGGAAAGTACGAGCAGTACTTC. Its protein is CASSEFTSGGKYEQYF.

This clone turned up a few times. In the same sample, other DNA sequences code for this CDR3. The chain uses TRBV28 and TRBJ2-3; 10 bases map to TRBD2. The CDR3 sequence is 15 residues long. Germline loops: CDR1 MDHEN, CDR2 SYDVKM. Germline trimming cut 6 bases from V and 2 bases from J; bases unmatched to any gene: 5. The chain's CDR3 is CASSLSGRPTDTQYF. For the CDR3, the DNA is TGTGCCAGCAGCCTTAGCGGGAGGCCCACAGATACGCAGTATTTT.

J is TRBJ1-1 and V is TRBV4-1, with D perhaps matching TRBD1 (6 bases). This CDR3 comprises 15 residues. Deletions cut 1 base from V and 4 bases from J, with 13 bases between. Germline loops: CDR1 MGHRA, CDR2 YSYEKL. DNA for the CDR3: TGCGCCAGCAGCCAAGCTGGACAGACGATCACTGAAGCTTTCTTT. This sequence encodes CASSQAGQTITEAFF.

This chain links TRBV9 with TRBJ2-3; 10 bases align to TRBD2. CDR1 is SGDLS, CDR2 YYNGEE, per germline. There are 16 residues in the CDR3. After removal of 4 bases from V and 6 bases from J, the junction contained 11 bases not matched to a gene. Written as DNA, the CDR3 is TGTGCCAGCAGCTTGCTGAGCGGGAGGGCCGTTGATACGCAGTATTTT. Its protein is CASSLLSGRAVDTQYF.

V and J are TRBV6-5 and TRBJ1-5; 9 bases are shared with TRBD1. CDR1 is MNHEY and CDR2 is SVGAGI in the germline V gene. J was trimmed by 0 bases and V by 6 bases; bases with no gene match: 3. The CDR3 is 15 amino acids. CDR3 region: CASRRQGGSNQPQHF. DNA for the CDR3: TGTGCCAGCAGGAGACAGGGGGGTAGCAATCAGCCCCAGCATTTT.

The chain recombines TRBV5-1 with TRBJ2-5, with 7 nucleotides matching TRBD1. The length of the CDR3 is 14 residues. With 3 bases clipped from V and 1 base from J, the junction kept 3 bases outside the gene matches. The germline CDR1 and CDR2 sequences are SGHRS and YFSETQ. CDR3 protein: CASSSWDSQETQYF. The CDR3 DNA sequence: TGCGCCAGCAGCTCGTGGGACAGCCAAGAGACCCAGTACTTC.

J is TRBJ2-1 and V is TRBV12-5, with 10 bases that match TRBD2. V lost 1 base to trimming and J lost 4 bases; unmatched junction nucleotides: 4. This CDR3 comprises 16 residues. The germline V gene encodes CDR1 LGHNT and CDR2 FRNRAP. The CDR3 loop reads CASGLAAGGGYNEQFF. CDR3 coding DNA: TGTGCTAGTGGTTTGGCAGCGGGAGGGGGGTACAATGAGCAGTTCTTC.

The chain uses TRBV28 and TRBJ2-1; TRBD2 matches 14 bases. This CDR3 is 20 amino acids long. With V trimmed by 1 base and J by 1 base, 9 bases remained unmatched. Germline loops: CDR1 MDHEN, CDR2 SYDVKM. CDR3 nucleotides: TGTGCCAGCAGTTTATCCTTCGTGGGACTAGCGGGAGCGTCCTACAATGAGCAGTTCTTC. Protein sequence: CASSLSFVGLAGASYNEQFF.

This sequence joins TRBV19 and TRBJ2-1, with 9 bases that match TRBD2. Germline CDR1 and CDR2: LNHDA and SQIVND (reference sequence). The CDR3 sequence is 15 residues long. The ends lost 3 bases at V and 6 bases at J; junction bases unmatched: 6. The CDR3 DNA sequence: TGTGCCAGTAGTATTTTTGCGGGAGGGATCAATGAGCAGTTCTTC. As protein: CASSIFAGGINEQFF.

The CDR3 bases are TGTGCCAGCAGTTTAACGGGGTCAGTAGCTTTCTTT. This gives the protein CASSLTGSVAFF. The chain carries TRBV28 and TRBJ1-1; D is undetermined. CDR1 and CDR2 (germline): MDHEN, SYDVKM. V was trimmed by 2 bases and J by 10 bases, leaving 11 bases between them. The CDR3 extends over 12 amino acids.

The chain links TRBV2 to TRBJ2-2; 12 bases map to TRBD2. This CDR3 is 16 amino acids long. V dropped 5 bases and J dropped 5; count of bases not matched to a gene: 6. Germline V gene data show CDR1 as SNHLY and CDR2 as FYNNEI. The CDR3 spells CASSPSSGRVTGELFF. CDR3 nucleotide sequence: TGTGCCAGCAGTCCCTCTAGCGGGAGGGTAACCGGGGAGCTGTTTTTT.

This rearrangement joins TRBV5-6 to TRBJ2-5, with D hard to call. Germline CDR1 and CDR2: SGHDT and YYEEEE. The CDR3 covers 14 residues. Trimming shortened V by 0 bases and J by 1 base, and 7 bases separated the two germline ends. CDR3 DNA: TGTGCCAGCAGCTTGGCCACAGTCCAAGAGACCCAGTACTTC. It specifies CASSLATVQETQYF. The full variable domain, with the rest looked up from reference TRBV5-6 and TRBJ2-5, is DAGVTQSPTHLIKTRGQQVTLRCSPKSGHDTVSWYQQALGQGPQFIFQYYEEEERQRGNFPDRFSGHQFPNYSSELNVNALLLGDSALYLCASSLATVQETQYFGPGTRLLVL.

The chain carries TRBV7-9 and TRBJ2-1, with D possibly matching TRBD2 (6 bases). Between the trimmed V and J ends, which lost 2 bases and 8 bases, there was a span of 7 bases. The germline gives CDR1 SEHNR, CDR2 FQNEAQ (reference sequence). This CDR3 spans 12 amino acids. This CDR3 reads CASSLREDEQFF. CDR3 DNA sequence: TGTGCCAGCAGCTTAAGGGAGGATGAGCAGTTCTTC.

V usage is TRBV19 and J usage is TRBJ2-3; D gene unclear. The CDR3 runs 12 residues. The ends were cut back, 3 bases at V and 4 bases at J, with 5 bases in the middle. CDR1 LNHDA and CDR2 SQIVND come from the germline V gene (reference sequence). CDR3 amino acids: CASSIQADTQYF. CDR3 nucleotide sequence: TGTGCCAGTAGTATTCAGGCAGATACGCAGTATTTT.

This chain joins TRBV7-8 and TRBJ2-7; 8 nucleotides line up with TRBD2. Germline CDR1 reads SGHVS; CDR2 reads FQNEAQ. Germline trimming cut 7 bases from V and 2 bases from J; bases unmatched to any gene: 13. The CDR3 consists of 16 residues. Written as DNA, the CDR3 is TGTGCCAGCAACTCGGGGGGGGGACACAAGACCTACGAGCAGTACTTC. Its translation: CASNSGGGHKTYEQYF.

This clone was seen only once. The chain links TRBV27 to TRBJ1-2; 9 bases match TRBD1. The germline gives CDR1 MNHEY, CDR2 SMNVEV (reference sequence). The CDR3 is 16 amino acids. With V trimmed by 5 bases and J by 5 bases, 12 bases remained unmatched. The CDR3 DNA follows: TGTGCCAGCAGTACAATTCCCTACGGGACAGGGTATGGCTACACCTTC. Its protein product is CASSTIPYGTGYGYTF.